A single sample is the source of the 31 T cell receptor beta chains below, sequenced in a study of molecular identifiers for immune sequencing clone quantification. From the PCR reads, TCRdb called clonotypes with MiXCR, one entry per CDR3 protein. The sample shows approximately 500,000 distinct CDR3 sequences, around 23% of them seen only once. The sample taken for sequencing was naive CD8+ T cells from blood, with Jurkat cell RNA spiked in. Subset here: FACS-sorted CD8+CD4-CCR7+CD45RA+ naive T cells. Receptor source: a human donor in good health. Some libraries in this study had Jurkat cell RNA spiked in.

In its sample, this clonotype was seen many times. V is TRBV12-3 or TRBV12-4 and J is TRBJ1-1; 8 bases fit TRBD1. Trimming at V came to 8 bases and at J to 8 bases, leaving 4 bases not matched to a gene. The CDR3 extends over 11 amino acids. This chain's CDR3 is CASGQGREAFF. CDR3 sequence (DNA): TGTGCCAGCGGACAGGGAAGAGAAGCTTTCTTT.

The rearrangement links TRBV27 to TRBJ2-3; a possible D gene is TRBD1 (5 bases). V shed 6 bases and J shed 2 bases, with 12 bases lying between them. Germline values: CDR1 MNHEY, CDR2 SMNVEV (reference sequence). The CDR3 loop spans 14 amino acids. The CDR3 region is CASSLTDTTDTQYF. The CDR3 bases are TGTGCCAGCAGCTTGACAGATACCACAGATACGCAGTATTTT.

The CDR3 bases are TGTGCCAGCAGCTTAAATCCGGGACTAGCGGATTACAATGAGCAGTTCTTC. This sequence encodes CASSLNPGLADYNEQFF. The chain carries TRBV7-3 and TRBJ2-1; TRBD2 aligns across 11 bases. Germline values: CDR1 SGHTA, CDR2 FQGTGA. The CDR3 contains 17 residues. V trimming: 1 base; J trimming: 4 bases; junction bases outside the gene matches: 6. The full variable domain, in which reference TRBV7-3 and TRBJ2-1 provide the parts outside the CDR3, is GAGVSQTPSNKVTEKGKYVELRCDPISGHTALYWYRQSLGQGPEFLIYFQGTGAADDSGLPNDRFFAVRPEGSVSTLKIQRTERGDSAVYLCASSLNPGLADYNEQFFGPGTRLTVL.

This clonotype was seen a few times. The CDR3 region is CASSSSREAGYYGYTF. In DNA form, the CDR3 reads TGTGCCAGCAGCTCCAGTAGAGAAGCAGGGTACTATGGCTACACCTTC. The V call is TRBV9, the J call TRBJ1-2; maybe TRBD1 (5 bases). The germline V and J ends were trimmed by 4 bases and 3 bases, with 19 bases remaining between them. This CDR3 comprises 16 residues. The germline CDR1 and CDR2 sequences are SGDLS and YYNGEE.

This clonotype has more than one count but fewer than ten. The gene calls are TRBV27 and TRBJ2-7; TRBD2 might be the D (5 bases). V was trimmed by 6 bases and J by 0 bases, leaving 18 bases between them. Germline V gene data show CDR1 as MNHEY and CDR2 as SMNVEV (reference sequence). This CDR3 has 16 residues. CDR3 nucleotide sequence: TGTGCCAGCAGAAAAACGAGCGGAAATCCCTCCTACGAGCAGTACTTC. Its protein is CASRKTSGNPSYEQYF.

This clonotype has at least ten counts. The genes are TRBV7-9 and TRBJ1-1; TRBD1 is a possible D gene (5 bases). CDR1 and CDR2 (germline): SEHNR, FQNEAQ (reference sequence). With 0 bases removed from V and 3 bases from J, the gap between germline ends came to 8 bases. The CDR3 consists of 14 residues. The CDR3 reads CASSLARTHTEAFF. The CDR3 nucleotides are TGTGCCAGCAGCTTAGCCCGGACACACACTGAAGCTTTCTTT.

This clonotype was seen more than once but under ten times. The V call is TRBV7-3, the J call TRBJ2-3, with D possibly TRBD2 on 5 matching bases. The CDR3 covers 12 residues. Trimming stripped 11 bases from V and 7 bases from J, with 16 bases between. CDR1 and CDR2 (germline): SGHTA, FQGTGA. The chain's CDR3 is CASSSLSNTQYF. CDR3 coding DNA: TGTGCCTCTAGCTCCCTGTCGAATACGCAGTATTTT.

V usage is TRBV2 and J usage is TRBJ2-2, with 7 bases lining up with TRBD1. The germline CDR1 and CDR2 sequences are SNHLY and FYNNEI. The ends lost 5 bases at V and 0 bases at J; junction bases unmatched: 9. The CDR3 has 17 amino acids. The CDR3 reads CASSQKMGTANTGELFF. Here the CDR3 DNA reads TGTGCCAGCAGTCAGAAAATGGGGACAGCGAACACCGGGGAGCTGTTTTTT.

This clonotype has at least ten counts. This chain uses TRBV7-9 with TRBJ2-2, with D maybe TRBD1 (7 bases). V lost 5 bases and J lost 6, with 19 bases in between. Germline assignment: CDR1 SEHNR and CDR2 FQNEAQ (reference sequence). This CDR3 spans 16 amino acids. The CDR3 DNA sequence: TGTGCCAGCAGCGCTCACAGGGGAGGTGACCCCGGGGAGCTGTTTTTT. Its protein is CASSAHRGGDPGELFF.

This clonotype has at least ten counts. V is TRBV2 and J is TRBJ2-4, with D unresolved. Trimming removed 3 bases from V and 3 bases from J, with 12 bases in between. The CDR3 totals 15 residues. CDR1 and CDR2 (germline): SNHLY, FYNNEI. The CDR3 region has the DNA TGTGCCAGCAGTGAGATAGGCACGAACAAAAACATTCAGTACTTC. It codes for CASSEIGTNKNIQYF.

This clonotype was seen only a few times. Possible read error: a much larger clone is one base away. V gene TRBV7-2 combines with J gene TRBJ2-1, with D possibly being TRBD2 (5 bases). V lost 7 bases and J lost 7, with 20 bases in between. Per germline, CDR1 SGHTA and CDR2 FQGNSA. The CDR3 contains 15 residues. The CDR3 sequence is CASTTEGLARNEQFF. CDR3 nucleotides: TGTGCCAGCACCACAGAGGGATTGGCCAGAAATGAGCAGTTCTTC.

The CDR3 DNA reads TGTGCCAGCAGTTTCCACGGGGGTGGAGGTACGCAGTATTTT. This encodes CASSFHGGGGTQYF. The V and J genes are TRBV27 and TRBJ2-3, with a tentative D call TRBD2 (6 bases). The length of the CDR3 is 14 residues. Per the germline V gene, CDR1 is MNHEY and CDR2 is SMNVEV (reference sequence). Between the trimmed V and J ends, which lost 3 bases and 8 bases, there was a span of 15 bases.

The chain employs TRBV6-1 and TRBJ1-5; possible D gene TRBD1, 5 bases. V lost 6 bases and J 1 base, leaving 13 bases between the germline ends. This CDR3 has 15 residues. Germline CDR1 MNHNS, CDR2 SASEGT. CDR3 sequence (DNA): TGTGCCAGCAGAGCCGGGACGGCGAGCAATCAGCCCCAGCATTTT. Protein product: CASRAGTASNQPQHF.

Turning to this clonotype: A much more abundant neighbour one base away suggests this may be a read error. V usage is TRBV30 and J usage is TRBJ1-4; no reliable D call. In germline, CDR1 is GTSNPN, CDR2 SVGIG (reference sequence). CDR3 length: 12 amino acids. CDR3 sequence: CAWDTGDEKPFF. CDR3 coding DNA: TGTGCCTGGGACACTGGTGATGAAAAACCGTTTTTT.

This chain links TRBV2 with TRBJ1-2; 10 bases fit TRBD1. CDR1 is SNHLY and CDR2 is FYNNEI in the germline V gene. The V gene end was trimmed by 6 bases and the J gene end by 8 bases; junction bases not matched to a gene: 9. CDR3 length equals 14 residues. The CDR3, as DNA: TGTGCCAGCAGGGGGACAGGGGCTTTTGGAGGCTACACCTTC. This codes for CASRGTGAFGGYTF.

This clonotype was detected ten times or more. The V and J genes are TRBV2 and TRBJ1-4; D not certain. Germline V gene sequence: CDR1 SNHLY, CDR2 FYNNEI. V lost 2 bases and J lost 7, with 17 bases in between. The CDR3 runs 16 residues. CDR3 sequence (DNA): TGTGCCAGCAGTGAATTCGATCTGACATCGATTGAAAAACTGTTTTTT. The encoded protein is CASSEFDLTSIEKLFF.

In its sample, this clonotype was seen many times. The chain couples TRBV6-5 to TRBJ1-4, with 7 bases identical to TRBD1. Losses at the gene ends were 6 bases for V and 10 bases for J; bases not matched to a gene: 8. Looked up from germline, CDR1 is MNHEY and CDR2 is SVGAGI. CDR3 length: 13 amino acids. CDR3 bases: TGTGCCAGCAGGGACACAGGGGTCGGAAAACTGTTTTTT. This sequence encodes CASRDTGVGKLFF.

This clonotype showed up many times. V gene TRBV28 combines with J gene TRBJ2-4; D call uncertain. V lost 7 bases to trimming and J lost 0 bases, with 10 bases between them. This CDR3 comprises 14 residues. Germline CDR1 is MDHEN and CDR2 is SYDVKM. The chain's CDR3 is CASMQILAKNIQYF. CDR3 DNA: TGTGCCAGCATGCAGATACTAGCCAAAAACATTCAGTACTTC.

The V gene is TRBV5-1, the J gene TRBJ2-5; TRBD2 aligns across 7 bases. Germline V gene lookup returns CDR1 SGHRS and CDR2 YFSETQ. The junction had 21 bases not matched to a gene; V was cut back by 6 bases and J by 1 base. The CDR3 extends over 19 amino acids. CDR3 DNA: TGCGCCAGCAACCCACTGCCTCTTCGGGGGGTCCACCCCCAAGAGACCCAGTACTTC. This sequence encodes CASNPLPLRGVHPQETQYF.

As concerns this clonotype: At one end, the junction sequence differs from germline, possibly due to a read error. This rearrangement joins TRBV2 to TRBJ1-5; no clear D. CDR1 is SNHLY and CDR2 is FYNNEI in the germline V gene. The CDR3 is 22 amino acids. CDR3 residues: CAGSEALPEQSEILYSNQPQHF. Written as DNA, the CDR3 is TGTGCCGGCAGTGAAGCGCTTCCAGAACAGAGCGAAATCCTGTATAGCAATCAGCCCCAGCATTTT.

The CDR3 is CASSPRLASGSGYTGELFF. For the CDR3, the DNA is TGTGCCAGCAGCCCAAGGCTGGCTAGCGGGAGTGGTTACACCGGGGAGCTGTTTTTT. The chain carries TRBV11-2 and TRBJ2-2; 10 nucleotides agree with TRBD2. Per the germline V gene, CDR1 is SGHAT and CDR2 is FQNNGV. Trimming removed 5 bases from V and 3 bases from J; junction bases left unmatched: 15. This CDR3 is built from 19 residues.

This clonotype was seen ten or more times. This chain connects TRBV4-1 to TRBJ2-3; no clear D gene. CDR1 is MGHRA and CDR2 is YSYEKL in the germline V gene. V lost 4 bases and J 7 bases, leaving 6 bases between the germline ends. This CDR3 spans 11 amino acids. The CDR3 sequence: CASSPGNTQYF. CDR3 DNA: TGCGCCAGCAGCCCAGGCAATACGCAGTATTTT.

In its sample, this clonotype was seen a few times. The chain combines TRBV29-1 with TRBJ1-2, with 8 positions matching TRBD1. CDR3 length equals 15 residues. Germline CDR1 SQVTM, CDR2 ANQGSEA. J gave up 8 bases and V 6 bases, and 17 bases lay outside the gene matches. DNA of the CDR3: TGCAGCGTGGGGGGGTTCGGACAGGGATCGGAAGGCTACACCTTC. This encodes CSVGGFGQGSEGYTF.

Details on this clonotype: The germline gene is not matched at one end of the junction; a read error may be the cause. V is TRBV19 and J is TRBJ2-7, with D possibly matching TRBD1 (6 bases). Germline assignment: CDR1 LNHDA and CDR2 SQIVND (reference sequence). This CDR3 has 14 amino acids. CDR3 in amino acids: CASSIGTGIYERYF. DNA of the CDR3: TGTGCCAGTAGTATTGGCACAGGGATCTACGAGCGGTACTTC.

This clonotype was seen a few times. J is TRBJ2-7 and V is TRBV19; 10 nucleotides align to TRBD1. The CDR3 consists of 15 residues. The germline CDR1 and CDR2 sequences are LNHDA and SQIVND (reference sequence). The V segment lost 5 bases and the J segment 2 bases; nucleotides outside the gene matches: 6. CDR3 nucleotide sequence: TGTGCCAGTAGTTCCAGGACAGGGGGAGCCTACGAGCAGTACTTC. Its translation is CASSSRTGGAYEQYF. The whole variable domain, filled in from reference TRBV19 and TRBJ2-7, reads DGGITQSPKYLFRKEGQNVTLSCEQNLNHDAMYWYRQDPGQGLRLIYYSQIVNDFQKGDIAEGYSVSREKKESFPLTVTSAQKNPTAFYLCASSSRTGGAYEQYFGPGTRLTVT.

The table lists this clonotype with many counts. The CDR3 protein is CASSLVQRPYEQYF. The CDR3 DNA reads TGTGCCAGCAGTTTAGTGCAACGACCCTACGAGCAGTACTTC. The chain couples TRBV28 to TRBJ2-7; D remains ambiguous. This CDR3 contains 14 residues. Per germline, CDR1 MDHEN and CDR2 SYDVKM. Trimming took 2 bases from V and 2 from J, leaving 10 bases between them.

This clonotype was counted ten times or more. This chain joins TRBV28 and TRBJ1-1; unclear D gene. The CDR3 sequence is 12 residues long. Trimming removed 11 bases at V and 4 bases at J, with 14 bases between. Germline lookup yields CDR1 MDHEN and CDR2 SYDVKM. In nucleotides, the CDR3 is TGTGCCGCGCTGGGGTTGAGCACTGAAGCTTTCTTT. It translates to CAALGLSTEAFF. Complete variable domain (other parts from reference TRBV28 and TRBJ1-1): DVKVTQSSRYLVKRTGEKVFLECVQDMDHENMFWYRQDPGLGLRLIYFSYDVKMKEKGDIPEGYSVSREKKERFSLILESASTNQTSMYLCAALGLSTEAFFGQGTRLTVV.

This clonotype was recorded only once. The chain combines TRBV29-1 with TRBJ1-2, with D unresolved. This CDR3 has 13 residues. V lost 4 bases, J lost 1 base, and 10 bases lay in between. Germline V gene data show CDR1 as SQVTM and CDR2 as ANQGSEA. CDR3 in amino acids: CSVASRDNYGYTF. As DNA, the CDR3 is TGCAGCGTTGCTAGCCGGGATAACTATGGCTACACCTTC.

About this clonotype: Possible read error: a much larger clone is one base away. CDR3 loop: CPSSQFDFTDTQYF. CDR3 in DNA: TGTCCCAGCAGCCAATTCGACTTCACAGATACGCAGTATTTT. The chain is built from TRBV14 and TRBJ2-3; D is uncertain. From germline, CDR1 is SGHDN and CDR2 FVKESK. The CDR3 totals 14 residues.

This rearrangement joins TRBV20-1 to TRBJ2-5; TRBD1 is a possible D gene (7 bases). The V gene's germline CDR1 is DFQATT and CDR2 SNEGSKA (reference sequence). The CDR3 sequence is 13 residues long. V was trimmed by 6 bases and J by 3 bases, leaving 14 bases between them. The CDR3: CSARPRGEETQYF. The DNA for the CDR3 is TGCAGTGCCAGGCCCAGGGGGGAAGAGACCCAGTACTTC.

This clonotype was seen a few times. This chain connects TRBV12-3 or TRBV12-4 to TRBJ2-3; 15 nucleotides align to TRBD2. J gave up 3 bases and V 6 bases, and 13 bases lay outside the gene matches. CDR3 length equals 19 residues. The CDR3 region is CASSLGTSGRNIRTDTQYF. CDR3 coding DNA: TGTGCCAGCAGCCTAGGGACTAGCGGGAGGAATATAAGAACAGATACGCAGTATTTT.